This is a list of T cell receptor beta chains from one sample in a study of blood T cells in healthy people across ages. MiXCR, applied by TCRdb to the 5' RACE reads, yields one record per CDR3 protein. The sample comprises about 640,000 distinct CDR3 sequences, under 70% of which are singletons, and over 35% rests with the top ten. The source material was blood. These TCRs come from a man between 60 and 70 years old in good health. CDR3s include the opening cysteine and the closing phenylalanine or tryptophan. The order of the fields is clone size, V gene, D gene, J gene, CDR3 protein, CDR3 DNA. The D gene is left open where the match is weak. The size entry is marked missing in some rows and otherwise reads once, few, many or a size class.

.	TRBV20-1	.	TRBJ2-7	CSARGEQGPSYEQYF	TGCAGTGCTAGAGGTGAACAGGGCCCATCCTACGAGCAGTACTTC
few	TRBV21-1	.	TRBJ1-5	CASSNRQEWSNQPQHF	TGTGCCAGCAGCAATCGTCAGGAGTGGAGCAATCAGCCCCAGCATTTT
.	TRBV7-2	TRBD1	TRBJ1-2	CASSLGQGTNYGYTF	TGTGCCAGCAGCTTAGGACAGGGAACTAACTATGGCTACACCTTC
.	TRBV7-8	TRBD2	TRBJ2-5	CASSFRTSGETQYF	TGTGCCAGCAGCTTTAGGACTAGCGGCGAGACCCAGTACTTC
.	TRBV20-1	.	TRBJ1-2	CSARDLVAASYTF	TGCAGTGCTAGAGATTTGGTGGCCGCTAGCTACACCTTC
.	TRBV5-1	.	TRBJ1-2	CASSLGAGGDGYTF	TGCGCCAGCAGCTTGGGCGCGGGAGGTGATGGCTACACCTTC
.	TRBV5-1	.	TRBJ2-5	CASSPQDRQETQYF	TGCGCCAGCAGCCCCCAAGACAGGCAAGAGACCCAGTACTTC
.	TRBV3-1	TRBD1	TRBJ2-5	CASSPFRDRGQETQYF	TGTGCCAGCAGCCCATTCCGGGACAGGGGGCAAGAGACCCAGTACTTC
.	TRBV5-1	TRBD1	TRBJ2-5	CASSRTGWESETQYF	TGCGCCAGCAGCCGGACAGGCTGGGAAAGCGAGACCCAGTACTTC
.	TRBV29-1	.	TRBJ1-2	CSVPGLAASYGYTF	TGCAGCGTTCCCGGCCTGGCAGCCAGCTATGGCTACACCTTC
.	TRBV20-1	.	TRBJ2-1	CSARIFSRGAHSYNEQFF	TGCAGTGCCCGGATTTTCTCACGGGGGGCGCATTCCTACAATGAGCAGTTCTTC
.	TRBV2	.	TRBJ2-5	CASRWTVRYGETQYF	TGTGCCAGCAGGTGGACAGTGCGTTACGGGGAGACCCAGTACTTC
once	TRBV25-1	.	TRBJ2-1	CASSVGRRTTYNEQFF	TGTGCCAGCAGTGTTGGCCGGAGGACTACCTACAATGAGCAGTTCTTC
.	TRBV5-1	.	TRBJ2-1	CASSPGTRVYNEQFF	TGCGCCAGCAGTCCCGGGACAAGGGTCTACAATGAGCAGTTCTTC
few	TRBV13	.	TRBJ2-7	CASSAQNSHEQYF	TGTGCCAGCTCGGCTCAGAATTCCCACGAGCAGTACTTC
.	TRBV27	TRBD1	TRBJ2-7	CASSLSGTGSYEQYF	TGTGCCAGCAGTTTATCCGGGACAGGGTCTTACGAGCAGTACTTC
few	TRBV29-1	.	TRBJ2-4	CSATGLAKNIQYF	TGCAGCGCAACAGGCTTAGCCAAAAACATTCAGTACTTC
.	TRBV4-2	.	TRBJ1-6	CASSQELQPWNSPLHF	TGTGCCAGCAGCCAAGAACTGCAGCCTTGGAATTCACCCCTCCACTTT
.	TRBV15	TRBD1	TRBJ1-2	CATSRAMTGGDGYTF	TGTGCCACCAGCAGAGCCATGACAGGGGGCGATGGCTACACCTTC
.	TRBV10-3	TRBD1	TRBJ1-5	CAISETGTGEQPQHF	TGTGCCATCAGTGAGACCGGGACAGGGGAACAGCCCCAGCATTTT
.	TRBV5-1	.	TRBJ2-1	CASSPRTVNEQFF	TGCGCCAGCAGCCCCAGAACCGTCAATGAGCAGTTCTTC
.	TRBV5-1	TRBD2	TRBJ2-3	CASSLAGKRPGGRSDTQYF	TGCGCCAGCAGCTTGGCCGGGAAGAGGCCGGGGGGTCGATCAGATACGCAGTATTTT
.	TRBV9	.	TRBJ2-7	CASSPSPKRTPYEQYF	TGTGCCAGCAGCCCCTCGCCGAAGCGGACCCCCTACGAGCAGTACTTC
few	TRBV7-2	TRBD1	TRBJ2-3	CASSSRTGELDTQYF	TGTGCCAGCAGCTCGCGGACAGGGGAATTAGATACGCAGTATTTT
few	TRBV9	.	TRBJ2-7	CASSVGAAAYEQYF	TGTGCCAGCAGCGTAGGGGCAGCGGCCTACGAGCAGTACTTC
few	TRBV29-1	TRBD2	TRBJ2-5	CSAHPVAGRDQYF	TGCAGCGCTCACCCTGTAGCGGGGAGGGACCAGTACTTC
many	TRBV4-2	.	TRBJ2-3	CASSQDRGDTQYF	TGTGCCAGCAGCCAAGATCGAGGTGATACGCAGTATTTT
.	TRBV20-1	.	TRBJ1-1	CSARSGQINTEAFF	TGCAGTGCTAGAAGCGGACAGATAAACACTGAAGCTTTCTTT
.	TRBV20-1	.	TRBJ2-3	CSAWESRTDTQYF	TGCAGTGCCTGGGAGTCTAGGACAGATACGCAGTATTTT
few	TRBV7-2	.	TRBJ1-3	CASSPKIVRNTIYF	TGTGCCAGCAGCCCCAAGATAGTGAGAAACACCATATATTTT
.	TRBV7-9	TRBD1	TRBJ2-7	CASSPGTGFEQYF	TGTGCCAGCAGCCCCGGGACAGGGTTCGAGCAGTACTTC
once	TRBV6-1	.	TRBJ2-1	CASRWGPAIGNEQFF	TGTGCCAGCAGATGGGGCCCCGCCATTGGGAATGAGCAGTTCTTC
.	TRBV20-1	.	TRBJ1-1	CSAVKMNTEAFF	TGCAGTGCTGTTAAGATGAACACTGAAGCTTTCTTT
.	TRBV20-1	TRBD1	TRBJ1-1	CSASRQGSTEAFF	TGCAGTGCTAGCCGACAGGGGAGCACTGAAGCTTTCTTT
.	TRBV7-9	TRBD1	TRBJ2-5	CASRRQGVGETQYF	TGTGCCAGCAGACGACAGGGGGTTGGAGAGACCCAGTACTTC
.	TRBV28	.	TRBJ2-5	CASSSPGSGEETQYF	TGTGCCAGCAGTTCCCCGGGTAGCGGAGAAGAGACCCAGTACTTC
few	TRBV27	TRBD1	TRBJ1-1	CASSSTGAGVEAFF	TGTGCCAGCAGTTCCACAGGGGCGGGGGTTGAAGCTTTCTTT
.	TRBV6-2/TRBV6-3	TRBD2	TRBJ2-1	CASRLAGGLGEQFF	TGTGCCAGCAGACTAGCGGGGGGCCTAGGTGAGCAGTTCTTC
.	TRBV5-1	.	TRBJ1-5	CASSLGQNSNQPQHF	TGCGCCAGCAGCTTGGGGCAGAATAGCAATCAGCCCCAGCATTTT
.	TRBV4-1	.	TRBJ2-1	CASSQMGNEQFF	TGCGCCAGCAGCCAAATGGGTAATGAGCAGTTCTTC
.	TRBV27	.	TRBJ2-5	CASSSWGRRGETQYF	TGTGCCAGCAGTTCCTGGGGGCGTAGAGGGGAGACCCAGTACTTC
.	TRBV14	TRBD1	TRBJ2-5	CASSQRDRASGTQYF	TGTGCCAGCAGCCAGAGGGACAGGGCATCGGGGACCCAGTACTTC
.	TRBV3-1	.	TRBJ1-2	CASSQEGRGTKTNYGYTF	TGTGCCAGCAGCCAAGAGGGGCGGGGGACAAAGACTAACTATGGCTACACCTTC
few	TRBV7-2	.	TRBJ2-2	CASSLGLGTGELFF	TGTGCCAGCAGCTTAGGATTGGGCACCGGGGAGCTGTTTTTT
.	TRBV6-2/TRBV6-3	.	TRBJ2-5	CASSYSRTLETQYF	TGTGCCAGCAGTTACTCTCGAACCCTTGAGACCCAGTACTTC
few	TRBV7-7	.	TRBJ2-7	CASSLYRTEDFSYEQYF	TGTGCCAGCAGCTTATACAGGACAGAGGATTTCTCCTACGAGCAGTACTTC